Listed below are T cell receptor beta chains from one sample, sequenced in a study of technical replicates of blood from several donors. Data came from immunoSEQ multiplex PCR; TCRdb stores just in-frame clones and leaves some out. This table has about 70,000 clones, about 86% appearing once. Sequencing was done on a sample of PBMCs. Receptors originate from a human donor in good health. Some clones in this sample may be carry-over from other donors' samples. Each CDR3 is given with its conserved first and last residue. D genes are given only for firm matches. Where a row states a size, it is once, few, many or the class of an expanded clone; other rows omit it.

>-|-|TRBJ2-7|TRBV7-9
CASSADGGGVYEQYF
TGTGCCAGCAGCGCTGATGGGGGCGGAGTGTACGAGCAGTACTTC
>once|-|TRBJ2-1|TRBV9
CASSPGLQSRNEQFF
TGTGCCAGCAGCCCCGGACTACAAAGCCGCAATGAGCAGTTCTTC
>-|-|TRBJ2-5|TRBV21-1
CASSRSGQGLGQETQYF
TGTGCCAGCAGCCGATCTGGACAGGGGCTTGGACAAGAGACCCAGTACTTC
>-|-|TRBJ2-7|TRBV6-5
CASRPRRGEQYF
TGTGCCAGCAGGCCACGGAGGGGCGAGCAGTACTTC
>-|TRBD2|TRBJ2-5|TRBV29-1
CSVVWTSGKETQYF
TGCAGCGTTGTGTGGACTAGCGGAAAAGAGACCCAGTACTTC
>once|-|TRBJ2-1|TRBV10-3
CAILNRVGERNEQFF
TGTGCCATTCTTAACAGGGTGGGGGAACGGAATGAGCAGTTCTTC
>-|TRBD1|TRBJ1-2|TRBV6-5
CASSYRGQGYGYTF
TGTGCCAGCAGTTACCGGGGACAGGGGTATGGCTACACCTTC
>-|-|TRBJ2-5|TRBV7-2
CASSFPKETQYF
TGTGCCAGCAGCTTCCCTAAAGAGACCCAGTACTTC
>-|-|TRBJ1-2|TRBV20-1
CSARRQGGYTF
TGCAGTGCTAGACGGCAGGGGGGCTACACCTTC
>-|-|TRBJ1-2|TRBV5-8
CASSPGTPGTYGYTF
TGTGCCAGCAGCCCCGGGACACCTGGAACTTATGGCTACACCTTC
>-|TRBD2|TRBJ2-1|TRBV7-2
CASSRLAGGRYEQFF
TGTGCCAGCAGCCGACTAGCGGGAGGGCGCTATGAGCAGTTCTTC
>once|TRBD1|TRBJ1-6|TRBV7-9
CASSPTGTGRSPLHF
TGTGCCAGCAGCCCGACCGGGACAGGGAGATCACCCCTCCACTTT
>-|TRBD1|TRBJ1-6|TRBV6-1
CASSEAGGGSGRPLHF
TGTGCCAGCAGTGAAGCAGGGGGCGGCAGCGGCCGGCCCCTCCACTTT
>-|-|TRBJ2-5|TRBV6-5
CATSRKEQETQYF
TGTGCCACGAGCAGGAAGGAACAAGAGACCCAGTACTTC
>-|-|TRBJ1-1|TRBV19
CASTRDRMNTEAFF
TGTGCCTCCACACGGGATAGAATGAACACTGAAGCTTTCTTT
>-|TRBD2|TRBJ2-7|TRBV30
CAWSTGVSGASKQYF
TGTGCCTGGAGTACCGGGGTGAGCGGGGCCAGTAAGCAGTACTTC
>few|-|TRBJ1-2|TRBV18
CASSPDSYGYTF
TGTGCCAGCTCACCGGACAGCTATGGCTACACCTTC
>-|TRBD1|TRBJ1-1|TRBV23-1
CASSRDRVYTEAFF
TGCGCCAGCAGCCGGGACAGGGTATACACTGAAGCTTTCTTT
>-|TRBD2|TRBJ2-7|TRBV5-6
CASSHLMAGVSEQYF
TGTGCCAGCAGCCACCTTATGGCGGGAGTCTCCGAGCAGTACTTC
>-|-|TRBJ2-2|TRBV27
CASSSPSLGGNTGELFF
TGTGCCAGCAGTTCCCCTTCATTAGGGGGGAACACCGGGGAGCTGTTTTTT
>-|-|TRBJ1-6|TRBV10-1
CASSGARGHVVNSPLHF
TGCGCCAGCAGTGGTGCCCGTGGACACGTAGTCAATTCACCCCTCCACTTT
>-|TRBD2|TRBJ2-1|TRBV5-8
CASTGLASNEQFF
TGTGCCAGCACCGGACTAGCGAGCAATGAGCAGTTCTTC
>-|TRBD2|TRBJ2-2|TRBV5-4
CASSFGLGGSGELFF
TGTGCCAGCAGCTTTGGACTAGGAGGGTCCGGGGAGCTGTTTTTT
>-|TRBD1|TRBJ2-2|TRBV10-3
CAIRTGGNTGELFF
TGTGCCATCAGGACAGGGGGCAACACCGGGGAGCTGTTTTTT
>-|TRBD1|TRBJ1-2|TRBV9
CASSVRDRGSGFGRYTF
TGTGCCAGCAGCGTCCGGGACAGGGGGAGCGGTTTTGGTAGATACACCTTC
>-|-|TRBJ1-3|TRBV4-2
CASSQDPDSGNTIYF
TGTGCCAGCAGCCAAGATCCCGACTCAGGAAACACCATATATTTT
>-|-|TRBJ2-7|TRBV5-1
CASSFSGGKGERQTGYEQYF
TGCGCCAGCAGCTTCTCCGGAGGAAAGGGTGAAAGGCAAACAGGGTACGAGCAGTACTTC
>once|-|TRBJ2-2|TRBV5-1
CASNKGRNTGELFF
TGCGCCAGCAACAAAGGGAGGAACACCGGGGAGCTGTTTTTT
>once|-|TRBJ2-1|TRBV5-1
CASSLDSNPYNEQFF
TGCGCCAGCAGCTTGGACAGTAACCCCTACAATGAGCAGTTCTTC
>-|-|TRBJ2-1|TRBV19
CASRRRGGTYNEQFF
TGTGCCAGTAGGAGAAGAGGGGGAACCTACAATGAGCAGTTCTTC